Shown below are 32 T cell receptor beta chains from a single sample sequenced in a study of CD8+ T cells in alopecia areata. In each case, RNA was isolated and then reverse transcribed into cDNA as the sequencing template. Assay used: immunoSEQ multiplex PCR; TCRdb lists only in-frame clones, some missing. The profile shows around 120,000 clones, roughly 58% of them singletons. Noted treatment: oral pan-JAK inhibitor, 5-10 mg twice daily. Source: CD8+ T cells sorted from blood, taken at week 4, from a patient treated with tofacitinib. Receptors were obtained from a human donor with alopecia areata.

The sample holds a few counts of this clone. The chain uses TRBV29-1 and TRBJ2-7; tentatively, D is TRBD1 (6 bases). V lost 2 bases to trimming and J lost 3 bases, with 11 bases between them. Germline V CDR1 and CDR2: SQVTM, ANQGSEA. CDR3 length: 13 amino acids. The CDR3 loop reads CSVEWQDSYEQYF. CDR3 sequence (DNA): TGCAGCGTTGAATGGCAGGACAGCTACGAGCAGTACTTC.

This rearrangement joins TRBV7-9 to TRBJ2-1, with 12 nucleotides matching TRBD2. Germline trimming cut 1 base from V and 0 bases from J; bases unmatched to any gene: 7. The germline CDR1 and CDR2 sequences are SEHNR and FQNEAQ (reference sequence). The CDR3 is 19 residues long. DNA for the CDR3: TGTGCCAGCAGCTTAGTGCTAGCGGGGGGGCGGAGCTCCTACAATGAGCAGTTCTTC. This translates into CASSLVLAGGRSSYNEQFF.

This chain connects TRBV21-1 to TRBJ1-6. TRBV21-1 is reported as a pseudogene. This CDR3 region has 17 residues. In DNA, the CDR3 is TGTGCCAGCAGCAAAGACGGCGGCAGCTCCTATAATTCACCCCTCCACTTT. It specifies CASSKDGGSSYNSPLHF.

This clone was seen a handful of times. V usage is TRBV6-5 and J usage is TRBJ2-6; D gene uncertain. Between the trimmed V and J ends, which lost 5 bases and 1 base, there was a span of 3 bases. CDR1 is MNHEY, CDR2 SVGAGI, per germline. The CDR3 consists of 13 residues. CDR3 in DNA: TGTGCCAGCAGTATTTCTGGGGCCAACGTCCTGACTTTC. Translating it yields CASSISGANVLTF.

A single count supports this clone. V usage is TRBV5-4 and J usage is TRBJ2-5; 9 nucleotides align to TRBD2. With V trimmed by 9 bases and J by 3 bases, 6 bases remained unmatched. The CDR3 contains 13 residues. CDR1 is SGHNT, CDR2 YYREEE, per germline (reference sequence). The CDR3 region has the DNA TGTGCCATTTCCGAGCGGGGGGAAGAGACCCAGTACTTC. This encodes CAISERGEETQYF.

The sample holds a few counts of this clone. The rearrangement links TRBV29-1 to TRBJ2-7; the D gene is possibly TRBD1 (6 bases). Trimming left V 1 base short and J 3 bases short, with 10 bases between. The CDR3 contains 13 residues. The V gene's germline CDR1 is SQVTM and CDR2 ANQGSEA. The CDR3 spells CSVEGPDSYEQYF. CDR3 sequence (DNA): TGCAGCGTTGAAGGTCCGGACAGCTACGAGCAGTACTTC.

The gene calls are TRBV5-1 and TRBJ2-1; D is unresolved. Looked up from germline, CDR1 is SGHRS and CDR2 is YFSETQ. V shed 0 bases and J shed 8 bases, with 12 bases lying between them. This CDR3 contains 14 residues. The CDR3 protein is CASSLVDLWDEQFF. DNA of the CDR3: TGCGCCAGCAGCTTGGTTGACCTATGGGATGAGCAGTTCTTC.

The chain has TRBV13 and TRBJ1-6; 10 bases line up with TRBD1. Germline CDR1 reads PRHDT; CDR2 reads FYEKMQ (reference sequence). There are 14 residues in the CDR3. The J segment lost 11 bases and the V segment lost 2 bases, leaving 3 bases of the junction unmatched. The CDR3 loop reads CASSLRQGAPPLHF. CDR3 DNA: TGTGCCAGCAGCTTAAGACAGGGGGCACCACCCCTCCACTTT.

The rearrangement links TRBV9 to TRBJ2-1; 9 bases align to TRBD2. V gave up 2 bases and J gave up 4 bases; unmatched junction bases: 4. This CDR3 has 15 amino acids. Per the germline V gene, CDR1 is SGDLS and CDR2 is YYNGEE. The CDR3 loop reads CASSVSGGSYNEQFF. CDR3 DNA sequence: TGTGCCAGCAGCGTGAGCGGGGGGTCGTACAATGAGCAGTTCTTC. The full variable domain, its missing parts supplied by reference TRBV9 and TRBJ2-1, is DSGVTQTPKHLITATGQRVTLRCSPRSGDLSVYWYQQSLDQGLQFLIQYYNGEERAKGNILERFSAQQFPDLHSELNLSSLELGDSALYFCASSVSGGSYNEQFFGPGTRLTVL.

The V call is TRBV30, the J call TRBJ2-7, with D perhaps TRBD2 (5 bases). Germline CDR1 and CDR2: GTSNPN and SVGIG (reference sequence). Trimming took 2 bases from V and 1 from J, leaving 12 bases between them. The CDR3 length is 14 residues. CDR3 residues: CAWSHLRDSYEQYF. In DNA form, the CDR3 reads TGTGCCTGGAGTCACCTACGGGATTCCTACGAGCAGTACTTC.

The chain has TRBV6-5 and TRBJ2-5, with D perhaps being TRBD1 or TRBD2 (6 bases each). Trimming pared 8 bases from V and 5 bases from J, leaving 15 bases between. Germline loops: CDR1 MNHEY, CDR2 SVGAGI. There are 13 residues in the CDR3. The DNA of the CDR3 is TGTGCCAGCTCACCGGGGGCTGTGGAGACCCAGTACTTC. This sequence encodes CASSPGAVETQYF.

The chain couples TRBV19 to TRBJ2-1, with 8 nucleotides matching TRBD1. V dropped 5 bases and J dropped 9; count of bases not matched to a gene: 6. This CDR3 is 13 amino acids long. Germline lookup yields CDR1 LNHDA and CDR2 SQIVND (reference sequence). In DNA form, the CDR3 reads TGTGCCAGTAGTCTGACAGGGGTTCCTGAGCAGTTCTTC. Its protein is CASSLTGVPEQFF.

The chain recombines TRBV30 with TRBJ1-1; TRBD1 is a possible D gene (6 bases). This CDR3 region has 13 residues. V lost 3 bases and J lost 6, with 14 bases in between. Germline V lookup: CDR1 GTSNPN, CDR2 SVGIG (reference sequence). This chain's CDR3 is CAWSPGVPPEAFF. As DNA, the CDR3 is TGTGCCTGGAGCCCAGGGGTCCCCCCTGAAGCTTTCTTT.

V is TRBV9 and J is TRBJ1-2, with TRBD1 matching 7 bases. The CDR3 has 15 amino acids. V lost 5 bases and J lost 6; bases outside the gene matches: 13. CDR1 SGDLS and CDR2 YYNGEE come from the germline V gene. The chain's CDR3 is CASRKADRPGNGYTF. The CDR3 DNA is TGTGCCAGCAGGAAGGCGGACAGGCCGGGGAATGGCTACACCTTC.

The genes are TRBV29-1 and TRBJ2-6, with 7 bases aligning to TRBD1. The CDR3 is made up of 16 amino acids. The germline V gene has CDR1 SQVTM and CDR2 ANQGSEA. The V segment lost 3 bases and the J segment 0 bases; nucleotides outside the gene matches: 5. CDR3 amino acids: CSVETGPLSGANVLTF. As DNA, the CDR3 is TGCAGCGTTGAGACAGGGCCGCTCTCTGGGGCCAACGTCCTGACTTTC.

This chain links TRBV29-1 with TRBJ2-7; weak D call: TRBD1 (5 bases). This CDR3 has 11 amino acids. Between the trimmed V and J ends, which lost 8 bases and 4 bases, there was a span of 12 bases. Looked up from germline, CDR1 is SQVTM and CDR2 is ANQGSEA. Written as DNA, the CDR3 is TGCAGCTACAGCCAGGGTTACGAGCAGTACTTC. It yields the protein CSYSQGYEQYF.

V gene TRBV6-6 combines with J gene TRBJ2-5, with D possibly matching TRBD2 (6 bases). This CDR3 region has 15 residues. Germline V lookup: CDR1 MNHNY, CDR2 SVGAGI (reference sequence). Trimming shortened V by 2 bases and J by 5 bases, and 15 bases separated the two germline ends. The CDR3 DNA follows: TGTGCCAGCAGTTACCCAGAACTAGCCACGGAGACCCAGTACTTC. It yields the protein CASSYPELATETQYF.

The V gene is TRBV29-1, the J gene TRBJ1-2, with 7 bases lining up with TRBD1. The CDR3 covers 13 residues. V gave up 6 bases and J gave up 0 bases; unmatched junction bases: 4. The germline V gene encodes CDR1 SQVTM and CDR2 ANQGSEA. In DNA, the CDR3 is TGCAGCGTAACAGGGGAACCTAACTATGGCTACACCTTC. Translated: CSVTGEPNYGYTF.

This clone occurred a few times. CDR3 in DNA: TGCAGCGTTGAAGGTAGGGGGGCTACCGCCTACGAGCAGTACTTC. Encoded protein: CSVEGRGATAYEQYF. The chain combines TRBV29-1 with TRBJ2-7; D is possibly TRBD1 or TRBD2 (6 bases each). The germline V and J ends were trimmed by 1 base and 2 bases, with 15 bases remaining between them. The CDR3 spans 15 residues. CDR1 is SQVTM and CDR2 is ANQGSEA in the germline V gene.

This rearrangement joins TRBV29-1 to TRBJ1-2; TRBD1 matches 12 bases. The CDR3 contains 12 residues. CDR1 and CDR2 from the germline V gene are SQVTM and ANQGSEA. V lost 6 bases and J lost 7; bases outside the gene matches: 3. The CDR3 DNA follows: TGCAGCGTGGGGACAGGGGGCCGTGGCTACACCTTC. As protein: CSVGTGGRGYTF.

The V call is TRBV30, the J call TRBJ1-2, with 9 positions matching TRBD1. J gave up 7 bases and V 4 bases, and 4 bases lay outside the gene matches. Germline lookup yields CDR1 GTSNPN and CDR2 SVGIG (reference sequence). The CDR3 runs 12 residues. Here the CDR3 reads CAWMGQGAGYTF. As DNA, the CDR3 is TGTGCCTGGATGGGACAGGGAGCTGGCTACACCTTC.

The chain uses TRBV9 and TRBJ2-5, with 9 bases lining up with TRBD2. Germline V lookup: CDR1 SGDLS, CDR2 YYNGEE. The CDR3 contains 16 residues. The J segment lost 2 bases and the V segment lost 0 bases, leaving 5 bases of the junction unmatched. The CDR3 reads CASSVASGGNQETQYF. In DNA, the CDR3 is TGTGCCAGCAGCGTAGCGAGCGGGGGGAATCAAGAGACCCAGTACTTC. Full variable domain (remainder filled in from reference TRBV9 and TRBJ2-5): DSGVTQTPKHLITATGQRVTLRCSPRSGDLSVYWYQQSLDQGLQFLIQYYNGEERAKGNILERFSAQQFPDLHSELNLSSLELGDSALYFCASSVASGGNQETQYFGPGTRLLVL.

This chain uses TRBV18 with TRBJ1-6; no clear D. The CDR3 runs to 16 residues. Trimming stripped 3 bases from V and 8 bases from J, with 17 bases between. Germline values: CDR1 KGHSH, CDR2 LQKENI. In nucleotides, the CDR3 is TGTGCCAGCTCACCCCCGCCCGGTATCGAGGATTCACCCCTCCACTTT. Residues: CASSPPPGIEDSPLHF.

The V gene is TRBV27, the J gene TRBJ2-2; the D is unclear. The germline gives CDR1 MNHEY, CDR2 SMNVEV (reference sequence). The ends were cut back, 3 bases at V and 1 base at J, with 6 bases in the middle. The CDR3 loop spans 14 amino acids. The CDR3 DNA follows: TGTGCCAGCAGTTTGTTGGAGAACACCGGGGAGCTGTTTTTT. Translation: CASSLLENTGELFF.

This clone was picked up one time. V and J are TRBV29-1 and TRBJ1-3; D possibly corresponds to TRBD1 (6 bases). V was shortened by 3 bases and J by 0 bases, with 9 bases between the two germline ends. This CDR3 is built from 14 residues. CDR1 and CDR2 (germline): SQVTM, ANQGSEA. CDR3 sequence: CSVEQGRSGNTIYF. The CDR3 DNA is TGCAGCGTTGAGCAGGGGCGCTCTGGAAACACCATATATTTT.

In DNA form, the CDR3 reads TGTGCCTGGAGTGCAAGACAGGGGACTTTTACAGATACGCAGTATTTT. Its protein is CAWSARQGTFTDTQYF. V usage is TRBV30 and J usage is TRBJ2-3, with 8 bases matching TRBD1. There are 16 residues in the CDR3. Looked up from germline, CDR1 is GTSNPN and CDR2 is SVGIG (reference sequence). The V segment lost 1 base and the J segment 3 bases; nucleotides outside the gene matches: 9.

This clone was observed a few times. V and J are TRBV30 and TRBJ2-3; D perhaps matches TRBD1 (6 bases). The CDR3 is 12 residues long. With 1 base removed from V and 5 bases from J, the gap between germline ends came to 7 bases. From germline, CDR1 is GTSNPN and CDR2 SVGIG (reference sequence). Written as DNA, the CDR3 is TGTGCCTGGAGTGAACAGGGAGATACGCAGTATTTT. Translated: CAWSEQGDTQYF.

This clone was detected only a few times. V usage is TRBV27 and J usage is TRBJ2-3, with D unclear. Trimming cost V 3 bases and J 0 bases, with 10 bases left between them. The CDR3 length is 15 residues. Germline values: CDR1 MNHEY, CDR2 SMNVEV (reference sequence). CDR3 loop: CASSLTPPSTDTQYF. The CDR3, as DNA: TGTGCCAGCAGTTTGACTCCGCCTAGCACAGATACGCAGTATTTT.

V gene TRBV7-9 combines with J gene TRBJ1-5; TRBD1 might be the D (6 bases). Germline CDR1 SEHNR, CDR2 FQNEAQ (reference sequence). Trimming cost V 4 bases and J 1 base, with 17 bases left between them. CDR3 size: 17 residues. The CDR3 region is CASSSSFGGASNQPQHF. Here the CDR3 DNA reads TGTGCCAGCAGCTCCTCCTTCGGGGGGGCGAGCAATCAGCCCCAGCATTTT.

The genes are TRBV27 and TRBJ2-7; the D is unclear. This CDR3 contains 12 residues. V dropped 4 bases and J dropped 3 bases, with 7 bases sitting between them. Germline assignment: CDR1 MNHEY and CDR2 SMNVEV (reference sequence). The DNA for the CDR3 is TGTGCCAGCAGTTCCACCCTCTACGAGCAGTACTTC. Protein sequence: CASSSTLYEQYF.

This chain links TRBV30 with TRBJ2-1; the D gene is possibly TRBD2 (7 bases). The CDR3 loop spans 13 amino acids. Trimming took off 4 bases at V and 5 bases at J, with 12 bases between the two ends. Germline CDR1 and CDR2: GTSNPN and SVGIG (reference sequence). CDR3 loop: CAWNGGGDNEQFF. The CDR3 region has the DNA TGTGCCTGGAATGGAGGGGGGGACAATGAGCAGTTCTTC.

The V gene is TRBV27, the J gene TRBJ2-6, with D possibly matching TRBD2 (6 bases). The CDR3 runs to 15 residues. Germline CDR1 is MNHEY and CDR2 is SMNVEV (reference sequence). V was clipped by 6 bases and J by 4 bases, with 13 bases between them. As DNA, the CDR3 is TGTGCCAGCAGCTTGGGACTGTCCGGGGCCAACGTCCTGACTTTC. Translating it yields CASSLGLSGANVLTF.